The T cell receptor beta chain under discussion was sequenced for a study of T-cell memory formation after mild COVID-19. TCRdb reprocessed the 5' RACE reads via MiXCR and lists one record per CDR3 protein. The data show about 88,000 distinct CDR3 sequences, around 27% seen once. The CDR3 totals 16 residues. Per the germline V gene, CDR1 is SGHTA and CDR2 is FQGNSA. J gave up 5 bases and V 4 bases, and 13 bases lay outside the gene matches. Notes on the study in general: Clones contracting across day 15 to 85 had a balanced CD4/CD8 profile; later expanding clones leaned CD4+. Shrinking CD4+ clones resided mostly in CM and EM, and CD8+ ones in EMRA. That cross-reactive memory joined was suggested by some responding clones appearing in pre-infection memory.

This clonotype came up a few times. As yet, its antigen is unknown. The source is a man younger than 35 who had mild COVID-19 (a few samples of this study predate the infection). Cell type and time point are not known. This chain connects TRBV7-2 to TRBJ2-5; 7 nucleotides line up with TRBD2. Material for sequencing was PBMCs or a T cell subset sorted from them (not recorded which). The CDR3 loop reads CASSSEPLAVGETQYF. In DNA form, the CDR3 reads TGTGCCAGCAGCTCCGAGCCCCTAGCGGTGGGGGAGACCCAGTACTTC.